Sequencing of this T cell receptor beta chain was carried out in a study of identical twins. A template switching step contributed a universal primer site, while unique molecular identifiers were present in the cDNA. TCRdb ran MiXCR on the 5' RACE reads and lists one entry per CDR3 protein. The data hold about 1.7 million distinct CDR3 sequences, with about 31% observed a single time. The CDR3 consists of 13 residues. The V gene lost 4 bases and the J gene lost 2 bases, with 11 bases spanning the gap. Germline CDR1 reads DFQATT; CDR2 reads SNEGSKA (reference sequence). The chain uses TRBV20-1 and TRBJ1-1; D gene ambiguous. The sequence derives from a newborn girl in good health. Source material: cord blood. In nucleotides, the CDR3 is TGCAGTGCTACCCGTCAGGTCAACACTGAAGCTTTCTTT. Translated, it gives CSATRQVNTEAFF.